These 12 T cell receptor beta chains were all obtained from the same sample, sequenced in a study of T cells in women clearing cervical HPV infection. Sequencing was performed with immunoSEQ multiplex PCR; in TCRdb, only in-frame clones are kept and a portion is missing. The repertoire table contains about 31,000 clones. Input material: blood buffy coat. Receptor source: a woman aged 18 to 75 with a cervical HPV16 infection that either progressed to CIN3+ or cleared (not recorded which).

Incomplete CDR3 DNA: TGCAGTGCTAGACGACAGGGGACTAACTATGGC. Translated: CSARRQGTNYG. The entire CDR3 is CSARRQGTNYGYTF. The chain employs TRBV20-1 and TRBJ1-2; 8 nucleotides align to TRBD1. The missing CDR3 end, 3 residues past where the read stops, is filled in from the germline J gene. Germline CDR1 DFQATT, CDR2 SNEGSKA (reference sequence). The V and J ends lost 2 bases and 0 bases, in that order; junction bases with no gene match: 2. This CDR3 comprises 14 residues.

Considering frequency, this clone is medium-sized (0.01 to 0.1%). The missing CDR3 end, 3 residues past where the read stops, is filled in from the germline J gene. J is TRBJ2-5 and V is TRBV12-5; possibly TRBD2 for D (7 bases). The germline V gene encodes CDR1 LGHNT and CDR2 FRNRAP. The CDR3 is made up of 16 amino acids. Trimming pared 5 bases from V and 5 bases from J, leaving 21 bases between. Incomplete CDR3 DNA: TGTGCTAGTGGTCTACCCCGGGGGGCTCCTGGGGAGACC. It yields the protein CASGLPRGAPGET. The full CDR3 protein is CASGLPRGAPGETQYF. Full variable domain (remainder filled in from reference TRBV12-5 and TRBJ2-5): DARVTQTPRHKVTEMGQEVTMRCQPILGHNTVFWYRQTMMQGLELLAYFRNRAPLDDSGMPKDRFSAEMPDATLATLKIQPSEPRDSAVYFCASGLPRGAPGETQYFGPGTRLLVL.

About this clone itself: The read comes to an end 3 residues before the CDR3 does, leaving the germline J gene to fill in the end. The chain is built from TRBV29-1 and TRBJ1-4; 9 bases are a match to TRBD1. Germline-derived CDR1 and CDR2 are SQVTM and ANQGSEA. The CDR3 sequence is 13 residues long. V lost 7 bases to trimming and J lost 5 bases; unmatched junction nucleotides: 5. CDR3 DNA (partial): TGCAGCGCAGAAGACAGGGGGAATGAAAAA. Its protein product is CSAEDRGNEK. The complete CDR3 reads CSAEDRGNEKLFF.

The sequenced part of the CDR3 DNA is TGTGCCAGCAGCTTAGGATGGCAGAACACTGAA. Protein: CASSLGWQNTE. The CDR3 reads in full as CASSLGWQNTEAFF. V is TRBV7-2 and J is TRBJ1-1; D remains ambiguous. The read stops 3 residues short of the end of the CDR3; the missing end is completed from the germline J gene. The CDR3 has 14 residues. V shed 1 base and J shed 1 base, with 7 bases lying between them. Germline CDR1 and CDR2: SGHTA and FQGNSA.

Remarks on this clone: With the read ending 3 residues before the CDR3 end, the germline J gene is used to fill in that end. The chain uses TRBV11-2 and TRBJ2-1; D call uncertain. The length of the CDR3 is 11 residues. Deletions cut 3 bases from V and 9 bases from J, with 6 bases between. Germline CDR1 is SGHAT and CDR2 is FQNNGV. The CDR3 bases that were read are TGTGCCAGCAGCTTCAGCGTTGAG. Protein product: CASSFSVE. The entire CDR3 protein is CASSFSVEQFF.

Points on this clone: The observed sequence ends 3 residues before the CDR3 terminus, with the missing tail filled in from the germline J gene. The chain couples TRBV7-6 to TRBJ2-7; 10 nucleotides match TRBD2. Trimming at V came to 5 bases and at J to 6 bases, leaving 4 bases not matched to a gene. This CDR3 is built from 13 residues. The germline gives CDR1 SGHVS, CDR2 FNYEAQ. The DNA read from the CDR3 is TGTGCCAGCAGCAGATTAGCGGGAGGCGAG. Translation gives CASSRLAGGE. In full, the CDR3 is CASSRLAGGEQYF. Supplemented by reference TRBV7-6 and TRBJ2-7, the full variable domain reads GAGVSQSPRYKVTKRGQDVALRCDPISGHVSLYWYRQALGQGPEFLTYFNYEAQQDKSGLPNDRFSAERPEGSISTLTIQRTEQRDSAMYRCASSRLAGGEQYFGPGTRLTVT.

As for this clone: The missing CDR3 end, 3 residues past where the read stops, is filled in from the germline J gene. This chain joins TRBV20-1 and TRBJ1-2; D may be TRBD1 (5 bases). V was clipped by 3 bases and J by 3 bases, with 8 bases between them. Germline assignment: CDR1 DFQATT and CDR2 SNEGSKA (reference sequence). The CDR3 totals 12 residues. CDR3 DNA, as far as it was read: TGCAGTGCTAGGGGGGGACACTATGGC. This encodes CSARGGHYG. The complete CDR3 protein is CSARGGHYGYTF.

Concerning this clone itself: The read stops 3 residues short of the end of the CDR3; the missing end is completed from the germline J gene. The chain recombines TRBV6-2 or TRBV6-3 with TRBJ2-2, with D possibly being TRBD2 (6 bases). This CDR3 is built from 14 residues. Germline V lookup: CDR1 MNHEY, CDR2 SVGEGT. CDR3 loop: CASDAGTTNEKLFF. CDR3 DNA (partial): TGTGCCAGCGACGCGGGGACCACTAATGAAAAG.

Comment on this clone: The read ends 3 residues before the CDR3 terminus; that terminus is restored from the germline J gene. The chain couples TRBV18 to TRBJ1-2; perhaps TRBD1 as D (5 bases). In germline, CDR1 is KGHSH, CDR2 LQKENI. The CDR3 sequence is 16 residues long. The CDR3 sequence: CASSPGYARGTDDYTF. The CDR3 DNA, read in part, is TGTGCCAGCTCACCGGGTTATGCGCGGGGGACGGATGAC.

Of note for this clone: The CDR3 end lies 3 residues beyond the end of the read and is filled in from the germline J gene. J is TRBJ2-7 and V is TRBV13, with D perhaps matching TRBD1 (7 bases). V lost 4 bases, J lost 3 bases, and 31 bases lay in between. The CDR3 runs to 20 residues. The germline gives CDR1 PRHDT, CDR2 FYEKMQ (reference sequence). The part of the CDR3 DNA that was read is TGTGCCAGCAGCTGGATGGATGCAGGGGGTAAGGAGACTAGTGGCTACGAG. As protein: CASSWMDAGGKETSGYE. The whole CDR3 is CASSWMDAGGKETSGYEQYF.

A note on this clone: The read ends 3 residues before the CDR3 terminus; that terminus is restored from the germline J gene. The chain combines TRBV5-5 with TRBJ1-1; D ambiguous. Trimming pared 6 bases from V and 1 base from J, leaving 7 bases between. The CDR3 length is 12 residues. Germline CDR1 reads SGHKS; CDR2 reads YYEKEE (reference sequence). CDR3 DNA (partial): TGTGCCAGCATTCGAGGGAACACTGAA. This encodes CASIRGNTE. The full CDR3 is CASIRGNTEAFF.

Here the CDR3 reads CASSLAGAHTDTYTF. Partial CDR3 DNA: TGTGCCAGCAGTCTAGCGGGGGCGCACACAGATACC. This chain links TRBV7-2 with TRBJ1-2; a weak D match, TRBD1 (6 bases). The CDR3 end is not reached by the read, which stops 3 residues before it; the germline J gene fills it in. CDR1 is SGHTA, CDR2 FQGNSA, per germline. The CDR3 runs to 15 residues.